The next 22 T cell receptor beta chains were all read from a single sample in a study of a mutant IDH1 vaccine in newly diagnosed glioma. For these receptors, no antigen is known. Clones were read by immunoSEQ multiplex PCR, and TCRdb kept only the in-frame ones, dropping some. The sample holds roughly 26,000 clones, approximately 87% seen once. Sample time point: week 35, safety follow-up. One vaccine dose held 300 ug of mutant IDH1 20-mer peptide and came with topical imiquimod. Sequences were derived from PBMCs, sampled from a glioma patient whose treatment included an IDH1 peptide vaccine. Receptor source: a man aged 25 to 45 with glioma.

The chain is built from TRBV9 and TRBJ2-3; D unclear. V was pared by 0 bases and J by 4 bases, with 6 bases between. Germline lookup yields CDR1 SGDLS and CDR2 YYNGEE. This CDR3 comprises 13 residues. CDR3 loop: CASSVGSPDTQYF. In DNA, the CDR3 is TGTGCCAGCAGCGTAGGGTCTCCAGATACGCAGTATTTT.

The V call is TRBV7-7, the J call TRBJ2-2; D perhaps matches TRBD2 (6 bases). The CDR3 contains 15 residues. Germline V gene data show CDR1 as SSHAT and CDR2 as FNYEAQ (reference sequence). V lost 2 bases and J 6 bases, leaving 13 bases between the germline ends. The CDR3 sequence is CASSLTSRLSGELFF. For the CDR3, the DNA is TGTGCCAGCAGCTTAACTAGCAGGTTATCCGGGGAGCTGTTTTTT.

The chain recombines TRBV7-9 with TRBJ2-5, with D maybe TRBD1 (6 bases). V was trimmed by 1 base and J by 5 bases, leaving 17 bases between them. CDR3 length: 16 residues. Germline CDR1 reads SEHNR; CDR2 reads FQNEAQ (reference sequence). The CDR3 loop is CASSLGDLGAWETQYF. The CDR3 bases are TGTGCCAGCAGCTTAGGGGATCTGGGGGCGTGGGAGACCCAGTACTTC.

The CDR3 loop reads CASSKAEASSGTDTQYF. In DNA, the CDR3 is TGTGCCAGCAGCAAAGCGGAGGCTAGCTCGGGCACAGATACGCAGTATTTT. The chain has TRBV21-1 and TRBJ2-3; the table's D call of TRBD2 was not tested on the DNA. TRBV21-1 is a documented pseudogene. The CDR3 has 17 amino acids.

This clone appeared a single time. The genes are TRBV6-1 and TRBJ1-5; 10 nucleotides line up with TRBD1. Germline V CDR1 and CDR2: MNHNS, SASEGT. There are 15 residues in the CDR3. With 3 bases clipped from V and 6 bases from J, the junction kept 5 bases outside the gene matches. The DNA for the CDR3 is TGTGCCAGCAGTGAGACAGGGGGCAAAGGTCAGCCCCAGCATTTT. This sequence encodes CASSETGGKGQPQHF.

The rearrangement uses TRBV10-3 and TRBJ1-3; D is undetermined. This CDR3 has 11 amino acids. Trimming took off 8 bases at V and 1 base at J, with 3 bases between the two ends. The V gene's germline CDR1 is ENHRY and CDR2 SYGVKD. The CDR3 DNA follows: TGTGCCATCGGTTCTGGAAACACCATATATTTT. Protein sequence: CAIGSGNTIYF.

The chain joins TRBV6-1 to TRBJ1-4, with D hard to call. CDR1 and CDR2 (germline): MNHNS, SASEGT. This CDR3 comprises 13 residues. The V end lost 1 base, the J end lost 7 bases, and 7 bases lay between the germline ends. The DNA for the CDR3 is TGTGCCAGCAGTGAAGGGGGTACTGAAAAACTGTTTTTT. Protein product: CASSEGGTEKLFF.

The rearrangement links TRBV5-6 to TRBJ1-1; 8 bases line up with TRBD1. The CDR3 runs to 15 residues. Germline V gene lookup returns CDR1 SGHDT and CDR2 YYEEEE. V lost 4 bases, J lost 4 bases, and 9 bases stayed unmatched. The CDR3 sequence: CASSSDRGYGTEAFF. The CDR3, as DNA: TGTGCCAGCAGCAGTGACAGGGGATACGGCACTGAAGCTTTCTTT.

This chain uses TRBV2 with TRBJ1-4; D is unclear. The CDR3 spans 16 residues. Germline V gene sequence: CDR1 SNHLY, CDR2 FYNNEI. Trimming left V 1 base short and J 5 bases short, with 14 bases between. The CDR3 here is CASSEDGIESNEKLFF. Here the CDR3 DNA reads TGTGCCAGCAGTGAAGACGGGATCGAATCAAATGAAAAACTGTTTTTT.

The chain recombines TRBV2 with TRBJ2-1, with D perhaps being TRBD1 or TRBD2 (5 bases each). This CDR3 has 13 residues. Germline CDR1 and CDR2: SNHLY and FYNNEI. The V and J ends lost 3 bases and 5 bases respectively, with 8 bases between them. The CDR3 sequence: CASSERGDNEQFF. The CDR3 DNA reads as TGTGCCAGCAGTGAGAGGGGTGACAATGAGCAGTTCTTC.

The chain employs TRBV16 and TRBJ1-1; possibly TRBD1 for D (6 bases). This CDR3 is built from 15 residues. V lost 3 bases, J lost 0 bases, and 11 bases lay in between. CDR1 KGHSY and CDR2 FQNENV come from the germline V gene. CDR3 amino acids: CASSHPDSLNTEAFF. CDR3 coding DNA: TGTGCCAGCAGCCACCCGGACAGTTTGAACACTGAAGCTTTCTTT.

The V gene is TRBV5-6, the J gene TRBJ2-1, with TRBD2 as a possible D gene (5 bases). The V end lost 3 bases, the J end lost 1 base, and 11 bases lay between the germline ends. From germline, CDR1 is SGHDT and CDR2 YYEEEE. The CDR3 has 15 amino acids. The CDR3, as DNA: TGTGCCAGCAGCTCAGGACCGGGGTCCTACAATGAGCAGTTCTTC. It is translated as CASSSGPGSYNEQFF. The variable domain in full, with the rest retrieved from reference TRBV5-6 and TRBJ2-1, is DAGVTQSPTHLIKTRGQQVTLRCSPKSGHDTVSWYQQALGQGPQFIFQYYEEEERQRGNFPDRFSGHQFPNYSSELNVNALLLGDSALYLCASSSGPGSYNEQFFGPGTRLTVL.

The V gene is TRBV19, the J gene TRBJ2-2; possibly TRBD1 or TRBD2 for D (6 bases each). CDR1 is LNHDA, CDR2 SQIVND, per germline (reference sequence). V was shortened by 8 bases and J by 0 bases, with 16 bases between the two germline ends. This CDR3 has 16 amino acids. The CDR3 coding sequence is TGTGCCAGTGGCCCAGGAGGGACAACGAACACCGGGGAGCTGTTTTTT. Translating it yields CASGPGGTTNTGELFF.

V gene TRBV5-6 combines with J gene TRBJ1-4, with a weak D call TRBD1 (5 bases). Trimming removed 0 bases at V and 4 bases at J, with 13 bases between. CDR1 and CDR2 from the germline V gene are SGHDT and YYEEEE. CDR3 length: 16 amino acids. CDR3 in amino acids: CASSLASGPGNEKLFF. The CDR3 DNA reads as TGTGCCAGCAGCTTGGCATCGGGGCCCGGTAATGAAAAACTGTTTTTT.

The chain employs TRBV11-2 and TRBJ2-5, with 9 bases aligning to TRBD1. The CDR3 is 14 residues long. The ends lost 3 bases at V and 3 bases at J; junction bases unmatched: 2. Germline V lookup: CDR1 SGHAT, CDR2 FQNNGV. The CDR3 DNA is TGTGCCAGCAGCTTGACAGGGGGGGAAGAGACCCAGTACTTC. This encodes CASSLTGGEETQYF.

This clone is labeled as medium-sized. DNA of the CDR3: TGTGCCAGCAGCCAAGTACTTAGCGGGGGGGCGGATACGCAGTATTTT. Amino acid sequence: CASSQVLSGGADTQYF. The chain links TRBV14 to TRBJ2-3, with TRBD2 identical over 11 bases. With 1 base clipped from V and 6 bases from J, the junction kept 6 bases outside the gene matches. There are 16 residues in the CDR3. Germline CDR1 SGHDN, CDR2 FVKESK.

The V and J genes are TRBV6-6 and TRBJ1-1; 9 nucleotides line up with TRBD1. This CDR3 has 16 amino acids. Germline V gene data show CDR1 as MNHNY and CDR2 as SVGAGI (reference sequence). J was trimmed by 8 bases and V by 2 bases; bases with no gene match: 12. The CDR3 coding sequence is TGTGCCAGCAGTTACGGGGCTAACGACAGGGGGACCGAAGCTTTCTTT. Protein: CASSYGANDRGTEAFF.

The chain links TRBV19 to TRBJ1-1, with 8 bases lining up with TRBD1. The CDR3 runs to 15 residues. The germline gives CDR1 LNHDA, CDR2 SQIVND (reference sequence). V lost 3 bases to trimming and J lost 0 bases; unmatched junction nucleotides: 3. The CDR3 bases are TGTGCCAGTAGTATGGACAGGGTGATGAACACTGAAGCTTTCTTT. Encoded protein: CASSMDRVMNTEAFF.

The chain links TRBV9 to TRBJ2-5, with a weak D call TRBD1 (6 bases). Germline CDR1 is SGDLS and CDR2 is YYNGEE. Trimming stripped 4 bases from V and 2 bases from J, with 12 bases between. The CDR3 has 14 residues. CDR3 sequence: CASSRGWAQETQYF. The CDR3 DNA follows: TGTGCCAGCAGCAGGGGGTGGGCTCAAGAGACCCAGTACTTC. Drawing the rest from reference TRBV9 and TRBJ2-5, the complete variable domain is DSGVTQTPKHLITATGQRVTLRCSPRSGDLSVYWYQQSLDQGLQFLIQYYNGEERAKGNILERFSAQQFPDLHSELNLSSLELGDSALYFCASSRGWAQETQYFGPGTRLLVL.

Only one count was recorded for this clone. V is TRBV7-9 and J is TRBJ2-1; 10 positions match TRBD2. After removal of 4 bases from V and 3 bases from J, the junction contained 15 bases not matched to a gene. This CDR3 is 19 amino acids long. From germline, CDR1 is SEHNR and CDR2 FQNEAQ (reference sequence). As DNA, the CDR3 is TGTGCCAGCAGCTCACCCGACGACGTTAGCGGGGGGCTCTACAATGAGCAGTTCTTC. This codes for CASSSPDDVSGGLYNEQFF.

The chain links TRBV6-5 to TRBJ2-1; a weak D match, TRBD1 (7 bases). The CDR3 runs to 13 residues. From germline, CDR1 is MNHEY and CDR2 SVGAGI. The ends were cut back, 6 bases at V and 8 bases at J, with 14 bases in the middle. Here the CDR3 reads CASRVDREDEQFF. The DNA of the CDR3 is TGTGCCAGCAGGGTCGACAGGGAGGATGAGCAGTTCTTC.

V and J are TRBV6-1 and TRBJ1-4; D perhaps matches TRBD1 (5 bases). The CDR3 covers 16 residues. The V gene's germline CDR1 is MNHNS and CDR2 SASEGT. V was clipped by 0 bases and J by 8 bases, with 16 bases between them. The CDR3 loop is CASSEARWGAGEKLFF. As DNA, the CDR3 is TGTGCCAGCAGTGAAGCGCGTTGGGGCGCAGGAGAAAAACTGTTTTTT.